These 10 T cell receptor beta chains came from one sample sequenced in a study of cytomegalovirus exposure and HLA in healthy donors. Vbeta (60) and Jbeta (13) primers were used in the PCR. Here immunoSEQ multiplex PCR was the method, and the copy in TCRdb shows in-frame clones only, minus some. The sample carries roughly 80,000 clones, approximately 84% recorded once. The sample was PBMCs. Receptors originate from a woman aged 45-59 years in good health and CMV-seronegative.

A single count supports this clone. J is TRBJ1-2 and V is TRBV15; D is unresolved. The ends were cut back, 1 base at V and 6 bases at J, with 21 bases in the middle. This CDR3 is 17 amino acids long. From germline, CDR1 is LNHNV and CDR2 YYDKDF (reference sequence). The CDR3 loop reads CATSRGGDVGKLDGYTF. The CDR3 DNA reads TGTGCCACCAGCAGAGGGGGAGACGTAGGGAAATTGGATGGCTACACCTTC.

This rearrangement joins TRBV27 to TRBJ2-7, with 7 bases fitting TRBD2. The CDR3 has 14 residues. Germline trimming cut 8 bases from V and 0 bases from J; bases unmatched to any gene: 7. Germline loops: CDR1 MNHEY, CDR2 SMNVEV (reference sequence). CDR3 sequence reads: CASWAGGSSYEQYF. CDR3 DNA: TGTGCCAGCTGGGCGGGCGGGAGCTCCTACGAGCAGTACTTC.

The chain joins TRBV5-1 to TRBJ2-3; the match to TRBD2 covers 9 bases. The germline V gene has CDR1 SGHRS and CDR2 YFSETQ. This CDR3 contains 17 residues. The V segment lost 1 base and the J segment 3 bases; nucleotides outside the gene matches: 9. CDR3 protein: CASSLYLAGIGTDTQYF. CDR3 nucleotide sequence: TGCGCCAGCAGCTTGTATCTAGCGGGAATCGGAACAGATACGCAGTATTTT.

This clone was seen just once. The chain couples TRBV28 to TRBJ1-5, with D possibly matching TRBD1 (6 bases). The germline CDR1 and CDR2 sequences are MDHEN and SYDVKM. V shed 10 bases and J shed 7 bases, with 14 bases lying between them. This CDR3 region has 12 residues. CDR3 sequence: CATQQGSQPQHF. The CDR3 DNA sequence: TGTGCCACCCAACAGGGTTCACAGCCCCAGCATTTT.

The chain uses TRBV30 and TRBJ1-1; maybe TRBD1 (5 bases). This CDR3 has 11 amino acids. CDR1 is GTSNPN, CDR2 SVGIG, per germline (reference sequence). V was trimmed by 5 bases and J by 2 bases, leaving 6 bases between them. CDR3 coding DNA: TGTGCCTGGGGGGCTAACACTGAAGCTTTCTTT. Protein: CAWGANTEAFF.

In DNA, the CDR3 is TGTGCCAGCAGCGCCAGGGGGGACCCGAACACCGGGGAGCTGTTTTTT. Protein product: CASSARGDPNTGELFF. The chain joins TRBV9 to TRBJ2-2; maybe TRBD1 (7 bases). The germline V gene has CDR1 SGDLS and CDR2 YYNGEE. V lost 3 bases and J lost 0, with 12 bases in between. CDR3 length equals 16 residues.

In this sample, this clone turned up once. The chain links TRBV7-9 to TRBJ2-1, with 11 bases fitting TRBD2. The trim removed 7 bases at V and 6 bases at J, leaving 8 bases unmatched. CDR3 size: 15 residues. The V gene's germline CDR1 is SEHNR and CDR2 FQNEAQ (reference sequence). The DNA for the CDR3 is TGTGCCAGCAACCCCTTAGCGGGGGGGCCCAATGAGCAGTTCTTC. Translating it yields CASNPLAGGPNEQFF.

The chain recombines TRBV27 with TRBJ1-1; D is perhaps TRBD1 (6 bases). The CDR3 is made up of 15 amino acids. CDR1 and CDR2 from the germline V gene are MNHEY and SMNVEV (reference sequence). The ends were cut back, 4 bases at V and 1 base at J, with 13 bases in the middle. The CDR3: CASSSFPTGNTEAFF. The CDR3 DNA reads TGTGCCAGCAGTTCCTTTCCGACAGGGAACACTGAAGCTTTCTTT.

J is TRBJ1-2 and V is TRBV18, with TRBD1 matching over 7 bases. The CDR3 extends over 13 amino acids. The ends lost 6 bases at V and 4 bases at J; junction bases unmatched: 5. Per germline, CDR1 KGHSH and CDR2 LQKENI. The CDR3 DNA reads as TGTGCCAGCTCCCCGACAGGGAGCTATGGCTACACCTTC. It codes for CASSPTGSYGYTF.

The V gene is TRBV19, the J gene TRBJ2-1; 8 bases fit TRBD2. Germline trimming cut 7 bases from V and 4 bases from J; bases unmatched to any gene: 6. CDR3 size: 14 residues. From germline, CDR1 is LNHDA and CDR2 SQIVND (reference sequence). The CDR3 DNA reads as TGTGCCAGTAATCCGGCGGGAGGATACAATGAGCAGTTCTTC. Its translation: CASNPAGGYNEQFF.